This T cell receptor (beta chain) comes out of a study of cytomegalovirus exposure and HLA in healthy donors. The study's findings and limits: Sequence variants that were highly shared formed a cluster that was likely a sequencing artifact. V- and J-gene trimming of TCR beta was linked (in a later analysis) to a missense DCLRE1C variant. What TCR beta sequences reportedly achieved was accurate prediction of HLA-A and HLA-B alleles in most subjects.

PCR involved 60 Vbeta and 13 Jbeta primers. The data were produced by immunoSEQ multiplex PCR, yet TCRdb's version contains in-frame clones alone and is incomplete. The data include some 130,000 clones; the top ten clones carry 1.5% to 1.9%. As concerns this clone: Its antigen is not identified.

The CDR3 totals 15 residues. The V gene's germline CDR1 is SGHTA and CDR2 FQGTGA. V shed 1 base, J shed 5 bases, and the junction held 6 bases outside the gene matches. The receptor was derived from a woman aged 40 to 50 in good health and CMV-seronegative. The sequenced sample consisted of PBMCs. V is TRBV7-3 and J is TRBJ2-7; 9 positions match TRBD1. DNA for the CDR3: TGTGCCAGCAGCTTAATGGGACAGGGCGGCGACGAGCAGTACTTC. It translates to CASSLMGQGGDEQYF.